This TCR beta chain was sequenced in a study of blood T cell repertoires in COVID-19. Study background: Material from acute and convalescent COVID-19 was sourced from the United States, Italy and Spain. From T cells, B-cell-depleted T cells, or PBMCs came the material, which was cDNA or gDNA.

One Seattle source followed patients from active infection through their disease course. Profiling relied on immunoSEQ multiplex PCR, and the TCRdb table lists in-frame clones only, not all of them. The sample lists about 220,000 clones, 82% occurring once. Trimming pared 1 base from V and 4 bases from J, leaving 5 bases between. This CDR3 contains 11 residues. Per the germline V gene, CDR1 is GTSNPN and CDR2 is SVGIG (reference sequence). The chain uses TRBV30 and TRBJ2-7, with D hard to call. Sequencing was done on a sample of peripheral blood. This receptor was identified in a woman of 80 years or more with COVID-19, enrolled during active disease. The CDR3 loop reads CAWSDAYEQYF. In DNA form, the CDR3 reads TGTGCCTGGAGTGATGCGTACGAGCAGTACTTC.